Sequencing of this T cell receptor (beta chain) was carried out in a study of cytomegalovirus exposure and HLA in healthy donors (dated by TCRdb to 2016 to 2017). In terms of the full investigation: A later analysis indicated that the 130 or so validation repertoires were generated on the platform also employed for the approximately 700 repertoires of the first cohort. A separate validation cohort of 100 to 150 different subjects was used in addition to the roughly 670-subject first cohort. To predict cytomegalovirus infection status, the study brought together high-throughput TCR immunosequencing, statistical association of individual TCRs with disease status, and machine learning. The study aimed to test whether cataloging public T cell receptors could reveal signatures of past pathogen exposure. Here is what the overall study found, with its caveats: According to the authors, the approach could potentially be generalized to other disease states and immunological phenotypes. A total of some 180 TCR beta chains were listed by the study as associated with cytomegalovirus. Subsequent analysis determined that TCRs grouped into clusters in the first cohort also showed a tendency toward co-occurrence across the approximately 120 validation repertoires, and approximately 94% of cluster scores exceeded 0. While some public TCRs were present in many individuals, most TCR sequences turned up only very rarely across donors. The validation cohort had no HLA typing available for a later analysis, so co-occurrence within that cohort was assessed over all 120 or so repertoires. A few of the identified cytomegalovirus-associated TCR beta chains were confirmed in vitro to be specific for cytomegalovirus antigens. The classifier was reported to diagnose cytomegalovirus status with high specificity and sensitivity in both the original and validation cohorts.

Separate from the approximately 700-subject first cohort, the validation cohort of 120 subjects was the group to which the donors belonged. To prepare the library, the immunoSEQ multiplex PCR assay was applied. From the authors' description of their analysis: To diagnose cytomegalovirus status from the catalog of TCR beta chain sequences, a statistical classification framework was built. TCRdb took over this immuneACCESS table, retaining in-frame rearrangements with V and J assigned. Such tables are incomplete; in checked studies, under half of the missing clones stem from an unresolved V gene, and the remainder is unexplained. That table is the source of V, J and clone size, and D and trimming were worked out from the DNA. In this sample the table shows under 95,000 clones, 94% of which occur a single time. Around 2.1% of the sample is in the top ten clones. Concerning this clone itself: Its recognized antigen is unknown. No much larger clone is present one base from it, and per-base qualities are unavailable.

At the junction V is shortened by 1 base and J by 1 base, with 8 bases in between. From the cysteine up to the phenylalanine, the CDR3 has a length of 14 residues. Of the read, only the CDR3 DNA is kept; its 42 bases are in frame from base 1. CDR1 and CDR2 are drawn from the germline V gene: MGHDK, SYGVNS. The clonotype originates from a woman aged 18-35 years in good health and CMV-seronegative. Sequenced: PBMCs. The chain was built from TRBV25-1 and TRBJ2-7; the D gene is unclear. The base sequence is TGTGCCAGCAGTGAATTAACCGAGTCCTACGAGCAGTACTTC. Its translation reads: CASSELTESYEQYF.